This T cell receptor beta chain was sequenced during a study of T-cell reconstitution after alpha-beta-depleted transplantation in children (dated by TCRdb to about 2016). In terms of the full investigation: Using TCR repertoire profiling, the study quantitatively followed how T-cell immune reconstitution unfolded in children after TCRalphabeta/CD19-depleted allogeneic hematopoietic cell transplantation. The paper as a whole reports these results and caveats: The high TCRbeta diversity at day 60 in some patients was ascribed to recipient T cells and intrathymic progenitors that had survived conditioning. The apparently early alphabetaT-cell count recovery about two months after transplant was reportedly dependent on only several hundred rapidly expanded clones derived from non-depleted graft cells. The frequencies of hyperexpanded clones fell over the following months, and after one year, T-cell counts and TCRbeta diversity were mostly attributed to newly produced T cells.

The library was built by means of PCR. The reads were generated on an Illumina HiSeq 2500. Molecular barcoding was employed in the preparation of TCR libraries, with unique molecular identifiers being used to normalize TCRbeta repertoire quantification. TCRdb reanalyzed the raw reads on its own, using fastp at Q25 for trimming and MiXCR for clone calling, and kept in-frame beta chains. Entries are consolidated by CDR3 protein sequence, retaining the most common genes and DNA. This sample holds approximately 250,000 distinct CDR3 sequences; around 25% were observed only once. Together, the top ten hold roughly 2.7% of the sample. A word on this clonotype: Its antigen is unknown. Per-base qualities were not stored, and no clone one base away is much larger.

In the paper's terms, the treatment or condition label means: allogeneic hematopoietic cell transplantation with graft depleted of TCRalphabeta T cells and CD19 B cells. Transplant recipients were children who received TCRalphabeta/CD19-depleted allogeneic hematopoietic cell grafts. The germline V gene (reference sequence) provides CDR1 DFQATT and CDR2 SNEGSKA. The CDR3 goes from the cysteine to the phenylalanine over 12 residues. The only DNA kept is the CDR3, 36 bases in frame from the first base. A distance of 6 bases separates the germline ends of V and J, which lose 0 bases and 4 bases respectively.

Here the sequenced sample was PBMCs, taken before TCRalphabeta/CD19-depleted stem cell transplant. The receptor chain draws on TRBV20-1 and TRBJ2-5, with no reliable assignment of the D segment. The TCR comes from a girl aged 2-10 years with Fanconi anemia, due to receive a stem cell transplant. The nucleotide sequence reads as follows: TGCAGTGCTAGAGATTGGAGAGAGACCCAGTACTTC. Its coded protein is CSARDWRETQYF.